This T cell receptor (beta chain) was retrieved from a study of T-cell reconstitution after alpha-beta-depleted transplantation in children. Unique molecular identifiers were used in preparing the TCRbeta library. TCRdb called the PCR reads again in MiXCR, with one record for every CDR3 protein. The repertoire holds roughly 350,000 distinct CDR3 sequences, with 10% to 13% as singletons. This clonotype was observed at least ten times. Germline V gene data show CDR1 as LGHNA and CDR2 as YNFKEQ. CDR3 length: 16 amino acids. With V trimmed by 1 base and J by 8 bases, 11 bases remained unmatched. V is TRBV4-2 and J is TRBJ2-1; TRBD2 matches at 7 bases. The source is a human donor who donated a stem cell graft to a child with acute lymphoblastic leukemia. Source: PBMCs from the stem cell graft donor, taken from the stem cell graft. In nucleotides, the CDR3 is TGTGCCAGCAGCCAAGGGGGGAGGGGAAGCGGGGATGAGCAGTTCTTC. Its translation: CASSQGGRGSGDEQFF.